These 2 T cell receptor beta chains share one sample of origin, sequenced in a study. TCRdb passed the 5' RACE reads through MiXCR, listing each CDR3 protein once. The table lists over 50,000 distinct CDR3 sequences, about 31% of them singletons. Sequencing was done on a sample of tumor-infiltrating naive CD4+ T cells sorted from the breast tumor. Stated subset: naive CD4+ T cells, CD4+CD45RA+CD25-. The origin of the receptors is a female donor with breast cancer.

This clonotype was seen ten or more times. The chain joins TRBV20-1 to TRBJ2-3; 11 nucleotides align to TRBD2. CDR1 DFQATT and CDR2 SNEGSKA come from the germline V gene (reference sequence). J gave up 6 bases and V 3 bases, and 5 bases lay outside the gene matches. This CDR3 spans 14 amino acids. CDR3 DNA sequence: TGCAGTGCTAGCGTAGCGGGAGGGCCGGATACGCAGTATTTT. Residues: CSASVAGGPDTQYF.

In this sample, this clonotype turned up a few times. This sequence joins TRBV7-3 and TRBJ2-2; 11 bases map to TRBD2. The germline V gene encodes CDR1 SGHTA and CDR2 FQGTGA. V dropped 1 base and J dropped 9; count of bases not matched to a gene: 7. This CDR3 is 16 amino acids long. The CDR3 sequence is CASSLKGTSGTRELFF. CDR3 DNA sequence: TGTGCCAGCAGCTTAAAAGGGACTAGCGGTACCCGGGAGCTGTTTTTT.